A selection of T cell receptor beta chains follows, all from one sample in a study of control samples from healthy donors and cancer patients. Libraries were prepared by immunoSEQ multiplex PCR; TCRdb keeps only in-frame clonotypes and omits some of them. The sample has about 170,000 clones, around 93% seen once. Sequenced sample: blood. These receptors all come from a woman aged 55-70 years in good health. The CDR3 runs from the conserved cysteine through the conserved F or W. D genes are given only for firm matches. Clone size appears in some rows only: once, few, many, or a class for an expanded clone.

J	V	D	size	CDR3	DNA
TRBJ1-5	TRBV6-2/TRBV6-3	NA	NA	CASSFEYSNQPQHF	TGTGCCAGCAGTTTTGAATATAGCAATCAGCCCCAGCATTTT
TRBJ1-2	TRBV10-1	NA	NA	CVTSPLDTFNYGYTF	TGCGTTACCAGCCCTCTTGACACCTTCAACTATGGCTACACCTTC
TRBJ2-5	TRBV13	TRBD2	NA	CASSLRLAGGGTETQYF	TGTGCCAGCAGCTTAAGACTAGCGGGGGGGGGCACGGAGACCCAGTACTTC
TRBJ1-5	TRBV9	NA	NA	CASSVAGQPNQPQHF	TGTGCCAGCAGCGTAGCTGGACAGCCAAATCAGCCCCAGCATTTT
TRBJ2-2	TRBV21-1	NA	once	CASSKHGGAAGELFF	TGTGCCAGCAGCAAACACGGGGGGGCCGCCGGGGAGCTGTTTTTT
TRBJ2-7	TRBV5-6	NA	NA	CASSPYREDEQYF	TGTGCCAGCAGCCCTTACAGGGAGGACGAGCAGTACTTC
TRBJ1-2	TRBV9	NA	NA	CASSTQVGDLGTGYTF	TGTGCCAGCAGTACCCAGGTCGGGGACTTGGGCACTGGCTACACCTTC
TRBJ1-2	TRBV6-6	NA	NA	CASSYGGYSYTF	TGTGCCAGCAGTTACGGAGGTTACAGCTACACCTTC
TRBJ1-4	TRBV5-5	TRBD1	NA	CASSLEGQGVKLFF	TGTGCCAGCAGCTTGGAGGGACAGGGAGTAAAACTGTTTTTT
TRBJ2-2	TRBV27	TRBD1	NA	CASSLRGFSGELFF	TGTGCCAGCAGTCTCAGGGGGTTCTCGGGGGAGCTGTTTTTT
TRBJ1-2	TRBV6-2/TRBV6-3	NA	NA	CASSYRRTVGGYTF	TGTGCCAGCAGTTACCGCAGGACAGTTGGTGGCTACACCTTC
TRBJ2-5	TRBV11-3	TRBD2	NA	CASSPGLRSKTQYF	TGTGCCAGCAGCCCGGGACTACGGTCGAAGACCCAGTACTTC
TRBJ2-2	TRBV3-1/TRBV3-2	NA	NA	CASSLRRGPNTGELFF	TGTGCCAGCAGCCTTAGACGGGGGCCGAACACCGGGGAGCTGTTTTTT
TRBJ1-2	TRBV6-6	NA	NA	CASRESGRDYGYTF	TGTGCCAGCAGAGAAAGCGGGAGAGACTATGGCTACACCTTC
TRBJ2-1	TRBV9	NA	NA	CASSAQSAVQFF	TGTGCCAGCTCCGCCCAGTCCGCAGTACAGTTCTTC
TRBJ2-7	TRBV7-9	TRBD2	NA	CASSPGTSGTLEQYF	TGTGCCAGCAGCCCAGGGACTAGCGGAACCCTCGAGCAGTACTTC
TRBJ1-4	TRBV13	NA	NA	CASSSRGINEKLFF	TGTGCCAGCAGCTCCAGAGGAATTAATGAAAAACTGTTTTTT
TRBJ1-4	TRBV5-1	TRBD1	NA	CASSFGTGDEKLFF	TGCGCCAGCAGCTTCGGGACAGGGGATGAAAAACTGTTTTTT
TRBJ2-3	TRBV4-3	NA	NA	CASSQDWSFTDTQYF	TGCGCCAGCAGCCAAGATTGGAGTTTCACAGATACGCAGTATTTT
TRBJ1-6	TRBV2	NA	NA	CASSLGGKFSSYNSPLHF	TGTGCCAGCAGCCTCGGCGGAAAGTTTAGCTCCTATAATTCACCCCTCCACTTT
TRBJ2-4	TRBV5-1	TRBD1	NA	CASSRNPGQGINIQYF	TGCGCCAGCAGCCGAAACCCGGGACAGGGAATAAACATTCAGTACTTC
TRBJ1-4	TRBV4-3	NA	NA	CASSQEGAGYWSEKLFF	TGCGCCAGCAGCCAAGAGGGGGCAGGGTACTGGTCTGAAAAACTGTTTTTT
TRBJ2-3	TRBV7-9	TRBD1	NA	CATPTKGASGTDTQYF	TGTGCCACCCCTACAAAGGGGGCAAGTGGCACAGATACGCAGTATTTT
TRBJ2-5	TRBV5-1	TRBD1	NA	CASRRDSQETQYF	TGCGCCAGCAGACGGGACAGCCAAGAGACCCAGTACTTC
TRBJ1-2	TRBV7-2	NA	NA	CASSPGQLIYGYTF	TGTGCCAGCAGCCCTGGACAGCTAATCTATGGCTACACCTTC
TRBJ1-1	TRBV6-6	NA	once	CASSYSGHMNTEAFF	TGTGCCAGCAGTTACTCGGGGCACATGAACACTGAAGCTTTCTTT
TRBJ1-1	TRBV25-1	NA	NA	CASSEYGTEDEAFF	TGTGCCAGCAGTGAATATGGGACCGAAGATGAAGCTTTCTTT
TRBJ1-5	TRBV13	TRBD1	NA	CASSLRDRSNQPQHF	TGTGCCAGCAGCCTACGGGACAGAAGCAATCAGCCCCAGCATTTT
TRBJ1-4	TRBV15	NA	NA	CATSRGDRNEKLFF	TGTGCCACCAGCAGAGGTGACAGAAATGAAAAACTGTTTTTT
TRBJ1-3	TRBV9	NA	NA	CASSVAAVGVAGNTIYF	TGTGCCAGCAGCGTAGCTGCGGTCGGCGTGGCTGGAAACACCATATATTTT
TRBJ1-2	TRBV9	NA	once	CASSVGPGETRYGYTF	TGTGCCAGCAGCGTAGGACCGGGAGAGACAAGGTATGGCTACACCTTC
TRBJ1-4	TRBV11-2	TRBD1	NA	CASSLGLRGVGEKLFF	TGTGCCAGCAGCTTAGGACTCAGGGGGGTGGGTGAAAAACTGTTTTTT
TRBJ2-3	TRBV9	TRBD2	NA	CASSVGLAGTDTQYF	TGTGCCAGCAGCGTAGGACTAGCGGGGACAGATACGCAGTATTTT
TRBJ1-1	TRBV6-5	TRBD1	NA	CASSPGQSNTEAFF	TGTGCCAGCAGTCCGGGACAGTCGAACACTGAAGCTTTCTTT
TRBJ1-2	TRBV9	TRBD1	NA	CASSVGLRGQMKNYGYTF	TGTGCCAGCAGCGTAGGTCTGAGGGGACAGATGAAGAACTATGGCTACACCTTC
TRBJ1-2	TRBV6-6	NA	NA	CASSPAGGEVGGYTF	TGTGCCAGCAGCCCCGCCGGGGGCGAGGTGGGTGGCTACACCTTC
TRBJ1-2	TRBV3-1/TRBV3-2	NA	NA	CASSQEKTGSTNYGYTF	TGTGCCAGCAGCCAAGAAAAAACAGGGAGCACTAACTATGGCTACACCTTC
TRBJ1-6	TRBV5-1	NA	NA	CASSAGRDSPLHF	TGCGCCAGCAGCGCTGGACGGGATTCACCCCTCCACTTT
TRBJ1-2	TRBV10-3	NA	NA	CAIRTGVSNYGYTF	TGTGCCATCAGGACAGGAGTATCTAACTATGGCTACACCTTC
TRBJ2-5	TRBV13	NA	once	CASSRGLGETQYF	TGTGCCAGCTCCAGGGGCCTGGGTGAGACCCAGTACTTC
TRBJ1-2	TRBV2	TRBD1	NA	CASSEVTGTAGGYTF	TGTGCCAGCAGTGAAGTAACGGGGACAGCTGGTGGCTACACCTTC
TRBJ2-5	TRBV18	TRBD1	NA	CASSPRDRGEGTQYF	TGTGCCAGCTCACCCCGGGACAGGGGAGAGGGGACCCAGTACTTC
TRBJ1-2	TRBV15	TRBD1	NA	CATSRDAGGGYGYTF	TGTGCCACCAGCAGAGACGCAGGGGGCGGCTATGGCTACACCTTC
TRBJ1-1	TRBV30	NA	NA	CAWSVLPRDTEAFF	TGTGCCTGGAGTGTACTCCCGAGGGACACTGAAGCTTTCTTT
TRBJ1-5	TRBV11-2	NA	NA	CASSWGANQPQHF	TGTGCCAGCAGCTGGGGGGCAAATCAGCCCCAGCATTTT
TRBJ1-6	TRBV25-1	NA	NA	CASRARLNSPLHF	TGTGCCAGCAGGGCCCGATTAAATTCACCCCTCCACTTT
TRBJ1-3	TRBV4-3	NA	NA	CASSQAGGGFGNTIYF	TGCGCCAGCAGCCAAGCGGGCGGGGGCTTTGGAAACACCATATATTTT
TRBJ1-6	TRBV4-3	NA	NA	CASSQAGSSYNSPLHF	TGCGCCAGCAGCCAAGCTGGGAGCTCCTATAATTCACCCCTCCACTTT
TRBJ1-4	TRBV10-1	NA	NA	CAISGEKLFF	TGCGCCATTTCAGGTGAAAAACTGTTTTTT
TRBJ1-1	TRBV7-8	TRBD1	NA	CASSSKDRLNTEAFF	TGTGCCAGCAGCTCAAAGGACAGGTTGAACACTGAAGCTTTCTTT
TRBJ1-1	TRBV7-9	NA	once	CASSREQGLEAFF	TGTGCCAGCAGCAGAGAACAGGGCTTGGAAGCTTTCTTT
TRBJ1-6	TRBV5-6	NA	NA	CASSSRWGHKSSPLHF	TGTGCCAGCAGCTCGCGCTGGGGACACAAATCTTCACCCCTCCACTTT
TRBJ1-3	TRBV19	TRBD1	NA	CASMRQGSENTIYF	TGTGCCAGTATGAGACAGGGCTCGGAAAACACCATATATTTT